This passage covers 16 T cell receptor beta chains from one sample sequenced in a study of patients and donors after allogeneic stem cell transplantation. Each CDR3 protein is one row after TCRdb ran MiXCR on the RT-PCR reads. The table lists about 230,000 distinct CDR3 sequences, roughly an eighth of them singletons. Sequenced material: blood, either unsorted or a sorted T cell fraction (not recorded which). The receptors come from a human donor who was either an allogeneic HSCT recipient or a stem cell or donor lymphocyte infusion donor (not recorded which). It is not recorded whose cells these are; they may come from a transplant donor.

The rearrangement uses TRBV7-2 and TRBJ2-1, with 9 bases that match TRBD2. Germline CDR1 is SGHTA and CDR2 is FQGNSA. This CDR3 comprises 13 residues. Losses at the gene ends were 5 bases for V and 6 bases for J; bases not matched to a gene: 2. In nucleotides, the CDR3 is TGTGCCAGCAGCCAGACTAGCGGCAATGAGCAGTTCTTC. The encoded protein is CASSQTSGNEQFF.

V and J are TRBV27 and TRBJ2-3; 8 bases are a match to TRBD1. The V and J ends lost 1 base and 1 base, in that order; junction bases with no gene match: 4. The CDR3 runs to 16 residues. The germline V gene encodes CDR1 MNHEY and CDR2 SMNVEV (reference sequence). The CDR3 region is CASSLYQTGGTDTQYF. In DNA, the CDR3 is TGTGCCAGCAGTTTATATCAGACAGGGGGCACAGATACGCAGTATTTT.

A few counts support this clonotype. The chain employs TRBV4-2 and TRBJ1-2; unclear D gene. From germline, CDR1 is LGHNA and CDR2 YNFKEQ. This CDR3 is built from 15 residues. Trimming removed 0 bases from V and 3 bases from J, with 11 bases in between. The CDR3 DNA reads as TGTGCCAGCAGCCAAGAAGCAGCCAGTGACTATGGCTACACCTTC. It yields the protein CASSQEAASDYGYTF.

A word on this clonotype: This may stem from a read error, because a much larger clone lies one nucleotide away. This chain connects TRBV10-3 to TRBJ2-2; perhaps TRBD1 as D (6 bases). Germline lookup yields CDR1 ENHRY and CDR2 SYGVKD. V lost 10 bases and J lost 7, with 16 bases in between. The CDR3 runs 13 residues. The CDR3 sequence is CATRDILIGELFF. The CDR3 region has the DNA TGTGCCACCAGGGACATTTTGATCGGGGAGCTGTTTTTT.

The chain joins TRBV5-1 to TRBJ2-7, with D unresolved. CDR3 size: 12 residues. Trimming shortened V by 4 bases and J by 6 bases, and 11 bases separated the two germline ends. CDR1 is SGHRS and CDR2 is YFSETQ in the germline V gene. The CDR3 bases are TGCGCCAGCAGCCCTGCGAGGAGCGAGCAGTACTTC. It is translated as CASSPARSEQYF.

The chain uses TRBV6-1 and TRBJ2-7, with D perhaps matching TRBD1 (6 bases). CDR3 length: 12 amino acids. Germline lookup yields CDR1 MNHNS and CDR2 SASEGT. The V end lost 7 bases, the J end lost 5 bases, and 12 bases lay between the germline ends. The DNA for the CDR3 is TGTGCCAGCAAACAGGGAAAGAACGAGCAGTACTTC. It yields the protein CASKQGKNEQYF.

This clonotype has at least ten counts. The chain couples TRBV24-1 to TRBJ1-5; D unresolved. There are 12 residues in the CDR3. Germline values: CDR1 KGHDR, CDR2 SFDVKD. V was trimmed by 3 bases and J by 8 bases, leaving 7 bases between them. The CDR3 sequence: CATSDTVEPQHF. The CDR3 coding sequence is TGTGCCACCAGTGATACGGTCGAGCCCCAGCATTTT.

CDR3 sequence (DNA): TGTGCCACGAGACACGGTGAAGCTTTCTTT. Protein sequence: CATRHGEAFF. The rearrangement uses TRBV19 and TRBJ1-1, with no clear D. Germline CDR1 and CDR2: LNHDA and SQIVND (reference sequence). CDR3 length: 10 amino acids. Trimming took 10 bases from V and 7 from J, leaving 10 bases between them.

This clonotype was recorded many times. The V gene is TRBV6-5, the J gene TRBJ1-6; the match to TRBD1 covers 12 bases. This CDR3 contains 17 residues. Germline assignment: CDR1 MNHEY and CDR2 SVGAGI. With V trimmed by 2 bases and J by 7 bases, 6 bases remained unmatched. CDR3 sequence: CASSYAGTGGWNSPLHF. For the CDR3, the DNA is TGTGCCAGCAGTTACGCAGGGACAGGGGGCTGGAATTCACCCCTCCACTTT.

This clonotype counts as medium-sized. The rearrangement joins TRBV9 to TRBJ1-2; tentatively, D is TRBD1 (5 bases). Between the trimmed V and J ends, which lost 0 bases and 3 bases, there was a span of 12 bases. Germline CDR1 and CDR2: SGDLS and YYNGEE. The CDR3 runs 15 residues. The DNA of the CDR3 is TGTGCCAGCAGCGTAGCTGACAGACCCGACTATGGCTACACCTTC. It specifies CASSVADRPDYGYTF.

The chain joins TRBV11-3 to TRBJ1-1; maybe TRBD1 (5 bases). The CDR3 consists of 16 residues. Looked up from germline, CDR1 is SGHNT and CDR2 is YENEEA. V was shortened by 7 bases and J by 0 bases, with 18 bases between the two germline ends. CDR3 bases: TGTGCCAGCACCCCTTTAGGGGCCTACATGAACACTGAAGCTTTCTTT. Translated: CASTPLGAYMNTEAFF.

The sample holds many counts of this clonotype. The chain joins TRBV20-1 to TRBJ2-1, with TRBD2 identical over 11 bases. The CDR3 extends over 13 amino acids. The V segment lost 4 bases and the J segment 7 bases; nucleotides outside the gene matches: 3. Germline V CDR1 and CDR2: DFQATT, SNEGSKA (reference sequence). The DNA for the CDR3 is TGCAGTGCTACTAGCGGGGGGAGGAATGAGCAGTTCTTC. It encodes CSATSGGRNEQFF.

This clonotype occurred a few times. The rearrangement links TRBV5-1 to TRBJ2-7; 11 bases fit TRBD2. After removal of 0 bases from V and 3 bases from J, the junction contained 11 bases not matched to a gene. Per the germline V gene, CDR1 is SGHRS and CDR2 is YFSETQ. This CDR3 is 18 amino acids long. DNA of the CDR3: TGCGCCAGCAGCTTGGGACTAGCGGGACCCGGGTATAGCTACGAGCAGTACTTC. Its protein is CASSLGLAGPGYSYEQYF.

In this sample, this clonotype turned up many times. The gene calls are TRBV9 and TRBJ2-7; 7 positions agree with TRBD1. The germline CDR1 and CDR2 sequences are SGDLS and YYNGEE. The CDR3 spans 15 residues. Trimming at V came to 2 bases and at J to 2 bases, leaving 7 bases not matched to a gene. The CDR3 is CASSVSGQRAYEQYF. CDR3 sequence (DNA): TGTGCCAGCAGCGTCTCGGGACAGAGAGCCTACGAGCAGTACTTC.

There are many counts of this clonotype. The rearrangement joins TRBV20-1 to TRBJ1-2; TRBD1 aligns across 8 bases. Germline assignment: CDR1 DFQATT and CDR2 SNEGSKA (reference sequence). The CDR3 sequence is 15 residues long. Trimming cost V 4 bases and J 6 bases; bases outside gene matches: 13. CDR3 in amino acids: CSATTTRGRVDGYTF. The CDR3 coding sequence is TGCAGTGCTACGACGACCAGGGGGCGGGTTGATGGCTACACCTTC.

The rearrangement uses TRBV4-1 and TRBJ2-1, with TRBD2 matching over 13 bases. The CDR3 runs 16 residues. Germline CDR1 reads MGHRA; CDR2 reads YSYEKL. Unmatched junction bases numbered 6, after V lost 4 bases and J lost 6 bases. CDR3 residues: CASSLQLAGGSNEQFF. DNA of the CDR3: TGCGCCAGCAGCCTCCAACTAGCGGGAGGGTCCAATGAGCAGTTCTTC.